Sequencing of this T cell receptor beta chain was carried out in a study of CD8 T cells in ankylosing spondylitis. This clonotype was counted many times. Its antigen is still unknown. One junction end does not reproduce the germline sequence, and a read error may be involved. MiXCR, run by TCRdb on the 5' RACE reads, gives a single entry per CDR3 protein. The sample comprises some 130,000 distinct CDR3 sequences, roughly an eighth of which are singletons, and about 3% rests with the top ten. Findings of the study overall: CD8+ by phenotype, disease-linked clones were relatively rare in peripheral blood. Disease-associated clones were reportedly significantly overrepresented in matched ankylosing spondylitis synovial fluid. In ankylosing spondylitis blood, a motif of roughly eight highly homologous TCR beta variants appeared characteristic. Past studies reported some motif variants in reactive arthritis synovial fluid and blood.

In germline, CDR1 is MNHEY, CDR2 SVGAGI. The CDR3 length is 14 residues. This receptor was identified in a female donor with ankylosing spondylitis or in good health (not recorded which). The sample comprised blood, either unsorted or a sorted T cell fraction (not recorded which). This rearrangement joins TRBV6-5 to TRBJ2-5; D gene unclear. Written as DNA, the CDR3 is TGTGCCAGCAGGTACTCCGGCAGCCAAGAGACCCAGTACTTC. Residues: CASRYSGSQETQYF.